This TCR beta chain was observed in a study of vaccination effects on CD4 cells after COVID-19. Some clones are missing from TCRdb's copy, which holds only in-frame ones; the method was immunoSEQ multiplex PCR. This sample carries under 70,000 clones, around three quarters of them seen once, and the ten largest clones take 3.5% to 4.5%. Antigen-specific CD4+ T cells expanded by the ViraFEST assay with viral peptide pools were then sequenced. Culturing for about ten days preceded CD4+ T cell isolation. All vaccine recipients tested negative for nucleocapsid antibodies and had never contracted SARS-CoV-2 infection. CDR1 is WNHNN and CDR2 is SYGVQD in the germline V gene (reference sequence). The CDR3 runs 16 residues. V lost 7 bases, J lost 5 bases, and 14 bases stayed unmatched. In its sample, this clone was seen a few times. The antigen is unknown.

J is TRBJ2-1 and V is TRBV10-1; 7 nucleotides line up with TRBD1. This sequence originates from a human donor who received a COVID-19 vaccine. This sample comprised CD4+ T cells from PBMCs cultured with HCoV-OC43 spike peptides, obtained before COVID-19 vaccination. Subset given: HCoV-OC43 spike overlapping peptide pool stimulation. The CDR3 sequence: CASNTGEVIPHNEQFF. For the CDR3, the DNA is TGCGCCAGCAACACAGGGGAAGTCATCCCACACAATGAGCAGTTCTTC.